A selection of T cell receptor beta chains follows, all from one sample in a study of regulatory T cells in long-lasting Graves disease. Each CDR3 protein gets one entry after TCRdb re-called the multiplex PCR reads with MiXCR. The sample has about 470,000 distinct CDR3 sequences, about 22% seen once. Material: peripheral blood mononuclear cells (PBMCs), obtained when the disease was refractory, from a patient treated with antithyroid drugs. These receptors were collected from a female donor with Graves disease. CDR3s include the opening cysteine and the closing phenylalanine or tryptophan. Fields, in order: V gene, J gene, D gene, clone size, CDR3 DNA, CDR3 protein. D genes are given only for firm matches. For some rows the clone size is stated as once, few or many, or as a class when expanded; others skip it.

v_gene: TRBV12-3/TRBV12-4; j_gene: TRBJ2-2; d_gene: -; abundance: many; CDR3nt: TGTGCCAGCAGCTTAGTGGCAGGGAACACCGGGGAGCTGTTTTTT; CDR3aa: CASSLVAGNTGELFF
v_gene: TRBV28; j_gene: TRBJ1-1; d_gene: TRBD1; abundance: many; CDR3nt: TGTGCCAGCAGTTTCCAGGAGACAGGGGCCCACACTGAAGCTTTCTTT; CDR3aa: CASSFQETGAHTEAFF
v_gene: TRBV5-1; j_gene: TRBJ1-1; d_gene: -; abundance: many; CDR3nt: TGCGCCAGCAGCTTTTTCGCAGGGAACACTGAAGCTTTCTTT; CDR3aa: CASSFFAGNTEAFF
v_gene: TRBV11-2; j_gene: TRBJ2-7; d_gene: TRBD2; abundance: few; CDR3nt: TGTGCCAGCAGCCCCCCGGCTAGCGGGAGTGTCGACGAGCAGTACTTC; CDR3aa: CASSPPASGSVDEQYF
v_gene: TRBV5-6; j_gene: TRBJ2-5; d_gene: -; abundance: many; CDR3nt: TGTGCCAGCAGCTTGGAATCCGGGATCGCTTTGGAGACCCAGTACTTC; CDR3aa: CASSLESGIALETQYF
v_gene: TRBV6-5; j_gene: TRBJ2-7; d_gene: TRBD1; abundance: many; CDR3nt: TGTGCCAGCAGTTTGGGACAGTTTACCTACGAGCAGTACTTC; CDR3aa: CASSLGQFTYEQYF
v_gene: TRBV13; j_gene: TRBJ1-1; d_gene: TRBD1; abundance: many; CDR3nt: TGTGCCAGCAGCTTCGGGACAGGGGGACCTGAAGCTTTCTTT; CDR3aa: CASSFGTGGPEAFF
v_gene: TRBV10-3; j_gene: TRBJ2-3; d_gene: -; abundance: -; CDR3nt: TGTGCCATCAGCGGGAACCCTTCCGGGCCAGACAGCACAGATACGCAGTATTTT; CDR3aa: CAISGNPSGPDSTDTQYF
v_gene: TRBV11-2; j_gene: TRBJ2-1; d_gene: TRBD2; abundance: few; CDR3nt: TGTGCCAGCAGCCACTCTCGGGGGGGGAATGAGCAGTTCTTC; CDR3aa: CASSHSRGGNEQFF
v_gene: TRBV6-5; j_gene: TRBJ2-2; d_gene: TRBD2; abundance: -; CDR3nt: TGTGCCAGCAGTTACTCGGGCGGGAGAGGGTTGACCGGGGAGCTGTTTTTT; CDR3aa: CASSYSGGRGLTGELFF
v_gene: TRBV7-6; j_gene: TRBJ2-7; d_gene: -; abundance: many; CDR3nt: TGTGCCAGCAGCTTAAGGGGCGGAGAGGGGGAGCAGTACTTC; CDR3aa: CASSLRGGEGEQYF
v_gene: TRBV20-1; j_gene: TRBJ2-1; d_gene: -; abundance: few; CDR3nt: TGCAGTGCTAGTTTGAATGAGCAGTTCTTC; CDR3aa: CSASLNEQFF
v_gene: TRBV20-1; j_gene: TRBJ2-3; d_gene: TRBD2; abundance: few; CDR3nt: TGCAGTGCTAGGCAATCTAGCGGGACCGATACGCAGTATTTT; CDR3aa: CSARQSSGTDTQYF
v_gene: TRBV11-3; j_gene: TRBJ1-6; d_gene: -; abundance: few; CDR3nt: TGTGCCAGCAGCCTAGGTGGTCATTCCGGAGATTCACCCCTCCACTTT; CDR3aa: CASSLGGHSGDSPLHF
v_gene: TRBV7-9; j_gene: TRBJ1-1; d_gene: -; abundance: -; CDR3nt: TGTGCCAGCAGCTCTTCGGTCCTCGGGGGCCCTGCTGAAGCTTTCTTT; CDR3aa: CASSSSVLGGPAEAFF
v_gene: TRBV6-1; j_gene: TRBJ2-7; d_gene: -; abundance: few; CDR3nt: TGTGCCAGCAGGGCAAACAGGGTCCACGAGCAGTACTTC; CDR3aa: CASRANRVHEQYF